This T cell receptor beta chain is drawn from a study of PD-L1 blockade in urothelial cancer. At the level of the study: Analysis of the blood was performed 3 weeks (second dose) and 6 weeks after treatment start.

Remarks on this clone: The antigen remains undetermined.

The time point was: pretreatment peripheral blood. Study conclusions and caveats: Durable benefit was linked to greater 3-week expansion of tumor-associated blood clones.

Assay used: immunoSEQ multiplex PCR; TCRdb lists only in-frame clones, some missing. The sample lists 90,000 to 100,000 clones, 85% to 90% occurring once. Germline V lookup: CDR1 SEHNR, CDR2 FQNEAQ (reference sequence). The ends lost 2 bases at V and 4 bases at J; junction bases unmatched: 9. There are 17 residues in the CDR3. V gene TRBV7-9 combines with J gene TRBJ2-3, with TRBD1 matching over 10 bases. This material consisted of PBMCs, taken around atezolizumab (anti-PD-L1) treatment. The TCR was taken from a man in his sixties with urothelial cancer. CDR3 residues: CASSLSPGTGVADTQYF. The CDR3, as DNA: TGTGCCAGCAGCTTATCACCCGGGACAGGGGTTGCAGATACGCAGTATTTT.